This paragraph reports one TCR beta chain. Antigen unknown. RNA transcripts gave rise to amplified TCR beta CDR3 regions. First-round RT-PCR with HTBI primers amplified the TCR CDR3 region. TCRdb reprocessed the multiplex PCR reads with MiXCR, giving one entry per CDR3 protein. The sample lists a few hundred thousand distinct CDR3 sequences, 14% to 15% seen once, with 32% in the top ten. The record originates from a study of T cells in Graves' hyperthyroidism and ophthalmopathy. Study-wide results and caveats: Stable hyperthyroidism was told apart from ophthalmopathy by a model built on 13 V-J features. In blood, most of the thyroid clonotypes expanded above 0.001 were also present.

CDR1 SGHTA and CDR2 FQGNSA come from the germline V gene. This CDR3 has 14 residues. V lost 6 bases and J lost 3; bases outside the gene matches: 5. Exclusions: uncontrolled infection, other autoimmune disease, pregnancy, lactation. The sequenced material came from blood. V usage is TRBV7-2 and J usage is TRBJ2-5; 9 bases agree with TRBD2. The origin of this receptor is a woman aged 25-40 years with Graves' hyperthyroidism. For the CDR3, the DNA is TGTGCCAGCAGGCGTAGCGGGAGAGAAGAGACCCAGTACTTC. Its translation is CASRRSGREETQYF.